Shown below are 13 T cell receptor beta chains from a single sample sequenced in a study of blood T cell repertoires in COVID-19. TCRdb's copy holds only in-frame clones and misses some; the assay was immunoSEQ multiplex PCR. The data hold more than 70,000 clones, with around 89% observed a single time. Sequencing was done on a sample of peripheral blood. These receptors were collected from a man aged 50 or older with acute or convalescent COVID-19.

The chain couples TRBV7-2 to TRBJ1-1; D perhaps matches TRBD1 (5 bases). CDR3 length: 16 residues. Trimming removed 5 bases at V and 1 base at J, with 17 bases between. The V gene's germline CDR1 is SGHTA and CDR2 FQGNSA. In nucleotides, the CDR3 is TGTGCCAGCAGCACGAGGAGGGGTTTGGGGAACACTGAAGCTTTCTTT. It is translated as CASSTRRGLGNTEAFF. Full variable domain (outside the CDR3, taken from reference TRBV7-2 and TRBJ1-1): GAGVSQSPSNKVTEKGKDVELRCDPISGHTALYWYRQSLGQGLEFLIYFQGNSAPDKSGLPSDRFSAERTGGSVSTLTIQRTQQEDSAVYLCASSTRRGLGNTEAFFGQGTRLTVV.

This CDR3 reads CASSQAGTGQNGYTF. CDR3 DNA sequence: TGTGCCAGCAGCCAAGCCGGGACAGGGCAAAATGGCTACACCTTC. V gene TRBV3-1 (or the pseudogene TRBV3-2) combines with J gene TRBJ1-2; 9 bases match TRBD1. Germline-derived CDR1 and CDR2 are LGHDT and YNNKEL (reference sequence). Unmatched junction bases numbered 6, after V lost 1 base and J lost 6 bases. CDR3 length equals 15 residues.

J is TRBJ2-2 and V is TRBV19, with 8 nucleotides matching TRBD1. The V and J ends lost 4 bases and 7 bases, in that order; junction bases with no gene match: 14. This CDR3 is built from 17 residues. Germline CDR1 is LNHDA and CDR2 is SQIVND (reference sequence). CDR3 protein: CASSTYGQGYYGGELFF. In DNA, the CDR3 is TGTGCCAGTAGTACCTACGGACAGGGTTATTACGGCGGGGAGCTGTTTTTT. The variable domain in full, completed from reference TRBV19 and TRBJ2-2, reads DGGITQSPKYLFRKEGQNVTLSCEQNLNHDAMYWYRQDPGQGLRLIYYSQIVNDFQKGDIAEGYSVSREKKESFPLTVTSAQKNPTAFYLCASSTYGQGYYGGELFFGEGSRLTVL.

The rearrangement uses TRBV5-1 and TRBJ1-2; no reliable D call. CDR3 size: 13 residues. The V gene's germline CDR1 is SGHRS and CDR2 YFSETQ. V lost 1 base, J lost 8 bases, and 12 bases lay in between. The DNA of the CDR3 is TGCGCCAGCAGCTTGCCACAGAGCTACGGCTACACCTTC. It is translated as CASSLPQSYGYTF.

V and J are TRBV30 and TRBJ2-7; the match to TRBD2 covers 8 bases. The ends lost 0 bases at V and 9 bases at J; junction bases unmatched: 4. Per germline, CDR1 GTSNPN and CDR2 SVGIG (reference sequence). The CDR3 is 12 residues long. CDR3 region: CAWSVGAGGQYV. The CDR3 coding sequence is TGTGCCTGGAGTGTAGGGGCGGGAGGGCAGTACGTC.

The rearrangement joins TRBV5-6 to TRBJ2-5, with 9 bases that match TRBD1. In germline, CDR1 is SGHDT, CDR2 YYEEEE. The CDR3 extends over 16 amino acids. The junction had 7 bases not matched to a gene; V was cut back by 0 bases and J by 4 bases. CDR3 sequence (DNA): TGTGCCAGCAGCTTGGAATCTGGACAGGGGAGAGAGACCCAGTACTTC. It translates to CASSLESGQGRETQYF. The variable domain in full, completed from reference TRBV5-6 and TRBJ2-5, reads DAGVTQSPTHLIKTRGQQVTLRCSPKSGHDTVSWYQQALGQGPQFIFQYYEEEERQRGNFPDRFSGHQFPNYSSELNVNALLLGDSALYLCASSLESGQGRETQYFGPGTRLLVL.

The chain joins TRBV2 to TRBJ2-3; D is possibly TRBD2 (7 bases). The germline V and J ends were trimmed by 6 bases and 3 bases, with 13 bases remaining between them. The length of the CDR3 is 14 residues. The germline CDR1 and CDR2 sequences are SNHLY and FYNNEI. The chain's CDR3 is CASRRGGGTDTQYF. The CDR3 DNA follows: TGTGCCAGCAGACGAGGGGGGGGAACAGATACGCAGTATTTT.

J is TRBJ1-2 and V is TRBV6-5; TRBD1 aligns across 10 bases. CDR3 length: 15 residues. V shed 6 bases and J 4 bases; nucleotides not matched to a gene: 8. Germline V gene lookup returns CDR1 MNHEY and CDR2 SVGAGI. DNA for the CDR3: TGTGCCAGCAGGCCGACAGGGGGCGCGTCCTATGGCTACACCTTC. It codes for CASRPTGGASYGYTF.

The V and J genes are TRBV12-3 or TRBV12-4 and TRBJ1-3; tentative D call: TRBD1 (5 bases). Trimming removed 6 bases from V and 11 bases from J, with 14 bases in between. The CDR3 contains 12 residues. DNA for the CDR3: TGTGCCAGCAGGCCAGGGTATGGTGCCATATATTTT. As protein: CASRPGYGAIYF.

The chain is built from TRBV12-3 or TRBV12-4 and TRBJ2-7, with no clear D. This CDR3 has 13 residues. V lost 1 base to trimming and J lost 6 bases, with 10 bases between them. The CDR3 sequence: CASSLGLRSEQYF. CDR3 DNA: TGTGCCAGCAGTTTAGGTCTTAGAAGCGAGCAGTACTTC.

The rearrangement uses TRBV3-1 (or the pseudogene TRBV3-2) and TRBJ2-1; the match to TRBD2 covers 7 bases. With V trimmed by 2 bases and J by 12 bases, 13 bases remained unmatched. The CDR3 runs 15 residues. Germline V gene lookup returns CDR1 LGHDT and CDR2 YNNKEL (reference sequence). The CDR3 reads CASSQRRLAERVQFF. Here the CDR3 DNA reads TGTGCCAGCAGCCAAAGGCGTCTAGCGGAAAGGGTGCAGTTCTTC.

In nucleotides, the CDR3 is TGTGCCAGCAGCGCGGAGGGACAGGGGAACTATGGCTACACCTTC. It translates to CASSAEGQGNYGYTF. The chain is built from TRBV6-4 and TRBJ1-2, with 10 bases lining up with TRBD1. This CDR3 comprises 15 residues. Germline CDR1 MRHNA, CDR2 SNTAGT. With V trimmed by 6 bases and J by 2 bases, 6 bases remained unmatched.

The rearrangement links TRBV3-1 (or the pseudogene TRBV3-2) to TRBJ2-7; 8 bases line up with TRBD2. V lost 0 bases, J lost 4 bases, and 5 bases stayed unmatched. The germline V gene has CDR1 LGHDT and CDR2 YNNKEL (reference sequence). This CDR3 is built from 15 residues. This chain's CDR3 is CASSQDASGGYEQYF. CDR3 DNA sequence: TGTGCCAGCAGCCAAGACGCGAGCGGGGGATACGAGCAGTACTTC.